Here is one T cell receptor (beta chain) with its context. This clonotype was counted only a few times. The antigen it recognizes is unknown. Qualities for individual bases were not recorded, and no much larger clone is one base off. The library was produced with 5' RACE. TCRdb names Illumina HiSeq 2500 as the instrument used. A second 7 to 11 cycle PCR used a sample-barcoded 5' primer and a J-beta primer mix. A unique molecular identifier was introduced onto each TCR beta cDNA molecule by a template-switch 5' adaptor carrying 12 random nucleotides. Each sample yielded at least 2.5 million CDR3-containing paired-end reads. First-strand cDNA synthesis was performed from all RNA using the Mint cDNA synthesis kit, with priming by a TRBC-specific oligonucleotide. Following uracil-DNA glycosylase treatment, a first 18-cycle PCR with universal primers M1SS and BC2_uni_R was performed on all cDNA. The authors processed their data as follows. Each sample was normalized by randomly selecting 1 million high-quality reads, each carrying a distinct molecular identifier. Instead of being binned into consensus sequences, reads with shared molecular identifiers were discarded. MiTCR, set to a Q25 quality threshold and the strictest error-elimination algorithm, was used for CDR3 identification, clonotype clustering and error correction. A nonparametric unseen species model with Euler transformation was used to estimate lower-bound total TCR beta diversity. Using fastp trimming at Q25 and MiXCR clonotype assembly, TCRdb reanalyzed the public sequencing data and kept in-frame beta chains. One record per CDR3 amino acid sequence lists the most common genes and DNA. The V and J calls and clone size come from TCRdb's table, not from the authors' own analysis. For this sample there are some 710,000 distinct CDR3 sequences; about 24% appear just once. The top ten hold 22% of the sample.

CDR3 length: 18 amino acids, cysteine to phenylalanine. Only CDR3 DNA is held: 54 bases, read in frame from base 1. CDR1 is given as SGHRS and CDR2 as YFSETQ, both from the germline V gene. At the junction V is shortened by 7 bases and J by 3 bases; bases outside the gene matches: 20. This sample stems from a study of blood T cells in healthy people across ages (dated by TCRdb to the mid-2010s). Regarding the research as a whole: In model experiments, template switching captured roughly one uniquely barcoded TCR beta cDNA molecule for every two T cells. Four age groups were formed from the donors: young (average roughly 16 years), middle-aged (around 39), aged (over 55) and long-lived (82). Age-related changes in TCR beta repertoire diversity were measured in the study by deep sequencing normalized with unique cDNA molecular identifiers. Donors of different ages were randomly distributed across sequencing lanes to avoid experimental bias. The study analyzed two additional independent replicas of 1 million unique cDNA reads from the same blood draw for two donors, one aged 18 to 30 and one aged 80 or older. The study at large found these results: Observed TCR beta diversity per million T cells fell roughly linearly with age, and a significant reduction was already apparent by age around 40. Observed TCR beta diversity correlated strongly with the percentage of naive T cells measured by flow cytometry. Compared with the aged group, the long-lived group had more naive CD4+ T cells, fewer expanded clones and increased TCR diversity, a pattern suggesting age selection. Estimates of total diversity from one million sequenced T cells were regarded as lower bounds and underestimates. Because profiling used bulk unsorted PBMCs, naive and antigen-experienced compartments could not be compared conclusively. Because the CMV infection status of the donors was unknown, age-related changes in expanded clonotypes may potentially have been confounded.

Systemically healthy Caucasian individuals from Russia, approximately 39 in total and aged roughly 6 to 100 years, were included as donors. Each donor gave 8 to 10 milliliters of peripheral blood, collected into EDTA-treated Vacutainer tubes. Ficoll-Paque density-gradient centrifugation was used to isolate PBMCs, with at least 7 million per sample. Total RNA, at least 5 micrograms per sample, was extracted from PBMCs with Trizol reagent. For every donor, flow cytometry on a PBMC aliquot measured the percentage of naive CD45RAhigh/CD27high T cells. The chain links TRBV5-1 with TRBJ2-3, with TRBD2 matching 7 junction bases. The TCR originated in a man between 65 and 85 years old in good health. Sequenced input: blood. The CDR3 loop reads CASGARNSGLPGTDTQYF. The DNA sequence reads TGCGCCAGCGGCGCACGTAATTCGGGACTACCGGGAACAGATACGCAGTATTTT.